A selection of T cell receptor beta chains follows, all from one sample in a study of blood T cell repertoires in COVID-19. Sequenced by immunoSEQ multiplex PCR; TCRdb stores in-frame clones only, minus some. The table lists about 300,000 clones, approximately 84% of them singletons. The specimen was peripheral blood. The receptors here all came from a human donor with COVID-19, enrolled during active disease. The donor label of this sample is uncertain. Each CDR3 is given with its conserved first and last residue.

v_call,j_call,cdr3_aa
TRBV30,TRBJ1-5,CAWSVGGPNQPQHF
TRBV4-1,TRBJ1-1,CASSHRGGMNTEAFF
TRBV7-2,TRBJ2-5,CASSQGATSGETQYF
TRBV29-1,TRBJ1-2,CSVRVAGQGHGYTF
TRBV13,TRBJ2-5,CASSLVSERETQYF
TRBV11-2,TRBJ2-4,CASSRIRGPNIQYF
TRBV6-4,TRBJ2-1,CASSLDRGVLYEQFF
TRBV28,TRBJ1-2,CASSRTGEGYTF
TRBV28,TRBJ1-2,CASSSSHWSLGYTF
TRBV21-1,TRBJ2-3,CASSIRGGYRTDTQYF
TRBV16,TRBJ1-2,CASSPHGGWGYGYTF
TRBV14,TRBJ1-2,CASSQGQVYGYTF
TRBV27,TRBJ2-1,CASSSTPGLGILNEQFF
TRBV24-1,TRBJ2-1,CATSATGTSGRYEQFF
TRBV29-1,TRBJ2-3,CSVKRDSRDEDTQYF
TRBV30,TRBJ2-5,CAWSVRRETQYF
TRBV7-9,TRBJ2-5,CASSRGGGREETQYF
TRBV6-5,TRBJ1-5,CASSTTGGANQPQHF
TRBV10-3,TRBJ2-7,CAISAKREAPYEQYF
TRBV28,TRBJ1-2,CASSPTGGRDYGYTF
TRBV6-5,TRBJ2-7,CASSEGAPLSYEQYF
TRBV7-3,TRBJ2-1,CASSLVGVNEQFF
TRBV2,TRBJ2-4,CASSSQGIGNIQYF
TRBV6-4,TRBJ2-3,CASGGSRADTQYF
TRBV27,TRBJ2-7,CASSKDRGEREQYF
TRBV7-8,TRBJ2-6,CASSLEGAGSGANVLTF
TRBV2,TRBJ1-4,CASSRGQGARNEKLFF
TRBV7-9,TRBJ1-5,CASSRQDQPQHF
TRBV19,TRBJ2-1,CASSIRAGSRTGEQFF
TRBV6-5,TRBJ2-3,CASSYSRTILDTQYF
TRBV7-2,TRBJ2-1,CASSLRIQGGGDEQFF
TRBV5-1,TRBJ2-7,CASSLGGQGNEQYF
TRBV30,TRBJ1-5,CAWSRDNSNQPQHF
TRBV7-8,TRBJ2-2,CASSLGGARTGELFF
TRBV5-1,TRBJ1-4,CASSSRDRDANEKLFF
TRBV14,TRBJ2-7,CASSQELAVLYEQYF
TRBV6-2/TRBV6-3,TRBJ1-5,CASSYGSVGAQPQHF
TRBV11-1,TRBJ2-2,CASSLVSVTGELFF
TRBV2,TRBJ1-5,CASTQGLNQPQHF
TRBV6-5,TRBJ1-2,CASSYNSPLDYGYTF
TRBV28,TRBJ1-4,CASSLDRWGATNEKLFF
TRBV7-2,TRBJ1-5,CASSLVQGGNQPQHF
TRBV28,TRBJ1-5,CASSPGQLNQPQHF
TRBV18,TRBJ1-6,CASSPPADRDSPLHF
TRBV5-1,TRBJ2-3,CASSWSGVGQYF
TRBV19,TRBJ2-7,CASSMGAGQGFSEQYF
TRBV6-6,TRBJ2-7,CACSGASEEQYF
TRBV6-5,TRBJ2-5,CASSRTGNGQETQYF
TRBV7-2,TRBJ2-7,CASSLALGPSYEQYF
TRBV28,TRBJ2-1,CAIITSGNEQFF
TRBV9,TRBJ2-7,CASSADGQVGYEQYF
TRBV30,TRBJ2-3,CAWSGGLSTDTQYF
TRBV27,TRBJ1-2,CASSSSPGEGYTF
TRBV30,TRBJ2-7,CAWSNSAYEQYF
TRBV6-2/TRBV6-3,TRBJ1-1,CASSLAGRGTEVFF
TRBV30,TRBJ2-7,CAWNPGTSDYEQYF
TRBV20-1,TRBJ2-7,CSASPLAGQYEQYF
TRBV6-5,TRBJ1-4,CASSSGGQGDEKLFF